This TCR beta chain was sequenced in a study of identical twins. With respect to this clonotype: Its antigen is unknown.

TCRdb reprocessed the 5' RACE reads via MiXCR and lists one record per CDR3 protein. The sample lists some 200,000 distinct CDR3 sequences, under 10% occurring once. Points from the study as a whole: Compared with models, monozygotic twins showed more out-of-frame TCR alpha sharing.

These data were also reused for a study on yellow fever vaccine responses in identical twins.

What was sequenced was memory (CD45RO+) T cells sorted from blood. This TCR was sampled from a young woman in good health.

CDR3 DNA: TGTGCCAGTAGTAGCCAGACTAGCGGGAGACAACAAATCAATGAGCAGTTCTTC. As protein: CASSSQTSGRQQINEQFF. This chain uses TRBV19 with TRBJ2-1; 12 positions match TRBD2. Germline trimming cut 4 bases from V and 6 bases from J; bases unmatched to any gene: 13. The CDR3 runs to 18 residues. Germline values: CDR1 LNHDA, CDR2 SQIVND (reference sequence).